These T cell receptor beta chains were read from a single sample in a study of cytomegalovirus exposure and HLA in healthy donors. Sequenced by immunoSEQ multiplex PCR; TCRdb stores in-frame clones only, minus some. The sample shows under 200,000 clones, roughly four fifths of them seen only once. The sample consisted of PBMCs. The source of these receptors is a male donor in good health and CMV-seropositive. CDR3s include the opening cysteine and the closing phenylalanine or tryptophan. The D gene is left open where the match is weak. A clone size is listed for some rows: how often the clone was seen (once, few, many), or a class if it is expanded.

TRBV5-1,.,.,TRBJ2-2,CASSLFEEKGAGELFF
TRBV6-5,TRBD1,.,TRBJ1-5,CASSPDRGDQPQHF
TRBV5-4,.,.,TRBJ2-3,CASRDWSTDTQYF
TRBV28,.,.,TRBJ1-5,CASSLLDQPQHF
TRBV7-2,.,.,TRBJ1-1,CASSWGGANTEAFF
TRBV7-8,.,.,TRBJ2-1,CASSLEGGTYNEQFF
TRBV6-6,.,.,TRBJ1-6,CASSYETGSPLHF
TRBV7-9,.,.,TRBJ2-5,CASSLMGAEQETQYF
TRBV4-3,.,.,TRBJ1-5,CASSQGGSNQPQHF
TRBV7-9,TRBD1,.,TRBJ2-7,CASSGTGDFF
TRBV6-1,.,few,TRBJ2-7,CASSRGRDSYEQYF
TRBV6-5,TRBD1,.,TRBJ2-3,CASSYSGTGGADTQYF
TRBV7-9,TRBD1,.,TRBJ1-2,CASSLGQNRNYGYTF
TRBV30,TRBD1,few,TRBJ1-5,CAWSVGTGKGQPQHF
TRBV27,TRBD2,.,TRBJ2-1,CASSLRAAGGYNEQFF
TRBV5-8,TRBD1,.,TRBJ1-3,CASSLGDRGLGNTIYF
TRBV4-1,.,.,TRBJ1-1,CASSRTESFTEAFF
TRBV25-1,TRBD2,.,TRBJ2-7,CASSEGLGEQYF
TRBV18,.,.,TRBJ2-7,CASSPTSGTSYEQYF
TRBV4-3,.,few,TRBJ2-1,CASSQDIRGVQANEQFF
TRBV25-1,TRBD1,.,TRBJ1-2,CASSEYRTGYGYTF
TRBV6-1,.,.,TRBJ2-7,CASRPTGRSYEQYF
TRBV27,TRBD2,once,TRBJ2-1,CASSRQETSGSYNEQFF
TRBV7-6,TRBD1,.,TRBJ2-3,CASSLAPGQGANTQYF
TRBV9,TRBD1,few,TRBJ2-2,CASSVDLAGTGFTGELFF
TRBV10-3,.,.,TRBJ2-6,CAIRNQDRLSGANGLTF
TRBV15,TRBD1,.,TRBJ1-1,CATSGQGTATEAFF
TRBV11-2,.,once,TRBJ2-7,CASSLAGQPYEQYF
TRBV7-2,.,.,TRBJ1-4,CASSSTGSPNEKLFF
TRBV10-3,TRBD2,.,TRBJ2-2,CAISVAGVDTGELFF
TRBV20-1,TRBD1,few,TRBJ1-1,CSAVTGIEAFF